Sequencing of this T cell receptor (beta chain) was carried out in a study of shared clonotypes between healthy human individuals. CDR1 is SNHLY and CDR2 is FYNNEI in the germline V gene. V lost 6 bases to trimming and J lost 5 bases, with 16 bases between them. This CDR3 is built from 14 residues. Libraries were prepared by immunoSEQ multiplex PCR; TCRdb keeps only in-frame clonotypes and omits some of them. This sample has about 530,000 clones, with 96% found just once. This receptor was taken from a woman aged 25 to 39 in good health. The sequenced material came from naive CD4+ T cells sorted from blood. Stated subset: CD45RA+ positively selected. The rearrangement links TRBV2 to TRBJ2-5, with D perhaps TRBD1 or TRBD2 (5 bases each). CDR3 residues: CASRAGTVEETQYF. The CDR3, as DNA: TGTGCCAGCAGGGCCGGGACGGTGGAGGAGACCCAGTACTTC.